Each of the 8 T cell receptor beta chains below was sequenced from the same sample in a study of T-cell reconstitution after alpha-beta-depleted transplantation in children. This sample's TCRbeta library carried unique molecular identifier barcodes. TCRdb fed the PCR reads into MiXCR, producing one record per CDR3 protein. The data contain around 200,000 distinct CDR3 sequences, roughly 6.8% of them singletons. This specimen consisted of PBMCs from the stem cell graft donor, obtained from the stem cell graft. The origin of the receptors is a human donor who donated a stem cell graft to a child with Wiskott-Aldrich syndrome.

The table lists this clonotype with many counts. The J gene is TRBJ2-3, the V gene TRBV20-1; the D is unclear. Between the trimmed V and J ends, which lost 5 bases and 3 bases, there was a span of 18 bases. The CDR3 totals 15 residues. Germline CDR1 and CDR2: DFQATT and SNEGSKA (reference sequence). The CDR3 region is CSAPYDAAPTDTQYF. In DNA form, the CDR3 reads TGCAGTGCTCCGTACGACGCTGCGCCAACAGATACGCAGTATTTT.

The chain combines TRBV7-9 with TRBJ2-2; 7 bases are shared with TRBD2. The CDR3 length is 16 residues. V dropped 4 bases and J dropped 4; count of bases not matched to a gene: 9. Germline lookup yields CDR1 SEHNR and CDR2 FQNEAQ (reference sequence). CDR3 loop: CASSSTGGGATGELFF. As DNA, the CDR3 is TGTGCCAGCAGCTCAACGGGGGGAGGGGCCACCGGGGAGCTGTTTTTT.

The sample holds many counts of this clonotype. V is TRBV9 and J is TRBJ2-5; no definite D call. The CDR3 loop spans 14 amino acids. V lost 3 bases and J lost 7, with 16 bases in between. Germline loops: CDR1 SGDLS, CDR2 YYNGEE. The DNA for the CDR3 is TGTGCCAGCAGCGACCGGACCGTCTCGGGGACCCAGTACTTC. Encoded protein: CASSDRTVSGTQYF.

This clonotype appeared many times. The chain employs TRBV6-5 and TRBJ2-3, with D maybe TRBD2 (5 bases). The CDR3 is 13 amino acids. V lost 2 bases to trimming and J lost 3 bases, with 6 bases between them. Germline CDR1 and CDR2: MNHEY and SVGAGI. Written as DNA, the CDR3 is TGTGCCAGCAGTTACCCGGGGACAGATACGCAGTATTTT. Its protein is CASSYPGTDTQYF.

This clonotype was seen repeatedly, ten times or more. The gene calls are TRBV20-1 and TRBJ2-5; D is unresolved. The CDR3 consists of 14 residues. Germline CDR1 DFQATT, CDR2 SNEGSKA (reference sequence). V lost 3 bases and J 5 bases, leaving 16 bases between the germline ends. The CDR3 sequence is CSASVFVGSETQYF. In DNA, the CDR3 is TGCAGTGCTAGTGTCTTTGTGGGCTCTGAGACCCAGTACTTC.

In this sample, this clonotype turned up many times. The V and J genes are TRBV6-5 and TRBJ1-1; possible D gene TRBD1, 5 bases. The ends were cut back, 2 bases at V and 1 base at J, with 14 bases in the middle. This CDR3 spans 16 amino acids. Germline values: CDR1 MNHEY, CDR2 SVGAGI. Here the CDR3 DNA reads TGTGCCAGCAGTTACCCTGCGGAAGGGGCGAACACTGAAGCTTTCTTT. Protein: CASSYPAEGANTEAFF.

This clonotype was detected only a few times. The rearrangement joins TRBV7-8 to TRBJ1-1, with D possibly being TRBD1 (6 bases). Germline V gene sequence: CDR1 SGHVS, CDR2 FQNEAQ. The CDR3 is made up of 15 amino acids. Trimming removed 2 bases from V and 6 bases from J, with 16 bases in between. CDR3 loop: CASSLWTDRSAEAFF. The CDR3 nucleotides are TGTGCCAGCAGCTTATGGACCGACAGGAGCGCTGAAGCTTTCTTT.

This clonotype occurred many times. The V and J genes are TRBV12-3 or TRBV12-4 and TRBJ2-5; D remains ambiguous. This CDR3 is 14 amino acids long. V gave up 3 bases and J gave up 5 bases, with 13 bases separating them. Here the CDR3 reads CASSFLGRSETQYF. The CDR3 DNA is TGTGCCAGCAGTTTCTTGGGCAGGTCGGAGACCCAGTACTTC.